This TCR beta chain derives from a study of tumor and adjacent non-tumor tissue in lung cancer. TCRbeta libraries were built with three rounds of nested PCR, modified from ARM-PCR. TCRdb reanalysed the multiplex PCR reads using MiXCR and keeps one entry per CDR3 protein. The sample carries about 44,000 distinct CDR3 sequences, roughly three fifths recorded once. The template was RNA from unsorted bulk tissue. More than 3 cm separated this lung sample from the edge of the tumor. The material sequenced was distant non-tumor lung tissue. The receptor's source is a woman in her thirties or forties with non-small cell lung cancer.

CDR3: CASSQSDITYEQYF. In DNA form, the CDR3 reads TGCGCCAGCAGTCAATCGGACATCACCTACGAGCAGTACTTC. The V gene is TRBV23-1, the J gene TRBJ2-7; tentatively, D is TRBD1 (5 bases). TRBV23-1 qualifies as an ORF whose function is uncertain. Between the trimmed V and J ends, which lost 0 bases and 2 bases, there was a span of 8 bases. The CDR3 is made up of 14 amino acids.